These T cell receptor beta chains were read from a single sample in a study of breast tumors, draining lymph nodes, adjacent tissues. Via MiXCR, TCRdb re-called the multiplex PCR reads, giving one row per CDR3 protein. The sample has over 70,000 distinct CDR3 sequences; approximately 30% are singletons. Sequenced material: axillary lymph node tissue. The receptor set was obtained from a female donor with breast cancer. Some clones in this sample may be carry-over from other donors' samples. The CDR3 runs from the conserved cysteine through the conserved F or W. The order of the fields is clone size, J gene, D gene, V gene, CDR3 protein, CDR3 DNA. A D gene is named only where the DNA matches it firmly. Clone size is not always given. Where it is, it says once, few, many or a class for expanded clones.

NA	TRBJ2-7	NA	TRBV7-9	CASRDSRSCEHYEQYF	TGTGCCAGCCGCGACTCCCGCTCCTGCGAGCACTACGAGCAGTACTTC
once	TRBJ2-5	TRBD1	TRBV7-8	CASSSRTGVETQYF	TGTGCCAGCAGCTCGCGGACAGGGGTGGAGACCCAGTACTTC
many	TRBJ1-2	TRBD1	TRBV20-1	CSARGQGYGYTF	TGCAGTGCTAGAGGACAGGGTTACGGCTACACCTTC
many	TRBJ2-7	NA	TRBV28	CASSTDTGLVHEQYF	TGTGCCAGCAGCACCGATACAGGGTTAGTCCACGAGCAGTACTTC
many	TRBJ2-5	NA	TRBV6-5	CASSTAGVVRETQYF	TGTGCCAGCAGTACAGCAGGGGTTGTTAGAGAGACCCAGTACTTC
many	TRBJ2-3	TRBD2	TRBV6-2/TRBV6-3	CASSNPTRLAGVSQYF	TGTGCCAGCAGTAACCCTACCCGACTAGCGGGAGTCTCGCAGTATTTT
few	TRBJ1-2	NA	TRBV7-2	CASSLALYVHYGYTF	TGTGCCAGCAGCTTAGCGCTATATGTCCACTATGGCTACACCTTC
many	TRBJ2-5	NA	TRBV9	CASSVMGFETQYF	TGTGCCAGCAGCGTTATGGGATTTGAGACCCAGTACTTC
few	TRBJ1-4	TRBD1	TRBV28	CASRKQGGDEKLFF	TGTGCCAGCAGAAAACAGGGGGGTGATGAAAAACTGTTTTTT
many	TRBJ1-2	TRBD1	TRBV15	CATSPRPGTANYGYTF	TGTGCCACCAGCCCACGACCTGGGACAGCTAACTATGGCTACACCTTC
many	TRBJ2-6	NA	TRBV6-2/TRBV6-3	CASSHGGSGANVLTF	TGTGCCAGCAGTCACGGGGGCTCTGGGGCCAACGTCCTGACTTTC
many	TRBJ2-7	NA	TRBV20-1	CSAKSTSYEQYF	TGCAGTGCTAAGTCCACCTCCTACGAGCAGTACTTC
NA	TRBJ1-1	NA	TRBV9	CASSTADGPFTEAFF	TGTGCCAGCAGCACCGCGGACGGCCCCTTCACTGAAGCTTTCTTT
many	TRBJ2-7	NA	TRBV7-2	CASSLVSNSYEQYF	TGTGCCAGCAGCTTAGTTAGTAACTCCTACGAGCAGTACTTC
NA	TRBJ2-5	NA	TRBV19	CASSRKAGTQYF	TGTGCCAGTAGCCGCAAGGCAGGGACCCAGTACTTC
NA	TRBJ2-3	NA	TRBV29-1	CSVFGQRGWNEQYF	TGCAGCGTTTTTGGGCAGAGAGGATGGAATGAGCAGTATTTT
few	TRBJ1-1	NA	TRBV12-3/TRBV12-4	CASGYGGTEAFF	TGTGCCAGCGGGTACGGCGGCACTGAAGCTTTCTTT
NA	TRBJ1-1	TRBD1	TRBV7-3	CASSLPWTGGNTEAFF	TGTGCCAGCAGCTTACCATGGACAGGGGGGAACACTGAAGCTTTCTTT
many	TRBJ1-2	TRBD1	TRBV5-1	CASRPTGGGYGYTF	TGCGCCAGCAGACCGACAGGGGGAGGGTATGGCTACACCTTC
NA	TRBJ1-1	NA	TRBV6-5	CASSWGRRNNEAFF	TGTGCCAGCAGTTGGGGACGGAGGAATAATGAAGCTTTCTTT
many	TRBJ1-3	NA	TRBV28	CASSSPGDGNTIYF	TGTGCCAGCAGTTCGCCCGGGGATGGAAACACCATATATTTT
many	TRBJ2-1	TRBD2	TRBV6-5	CASSSGTSKEQFF	TGTGCCAGCAGTTCGGGGACTAGCAAGGAGCAGTTCTTC
many	TRBJ2-7	NA	TRBV20-1	CSARFEGSSYEQYF	TGCAGTGCTAGATTCGAGGGGAGCTCCTACGAGCAGTACTTC
many	TRBJ2-3	TRBD2	TRBV3-1	CASSQALAGPTDTQYF	TGTGCCAGCAGCCAAGCCTTAGCGGGACCCACAGATACGCAGTATTTT
many	TRBJ2-7	NA	TRBV28	CASRKYQGSLYEQYF	TGTGCCAGCAGGAAGTATCAGGGGAGCCTCTACGAGCAGTACTTC
NA	TRBJ2-3	NA	TRBV28	CASSSTVGGPTDTQYF	TGTGCCAGCAGTTCCACCGTTGGCGGCCCCACAGATACGCAGTATTTT
many	TRBJ2-3	NA	TRBV30	CAWVFPGGATDTQYF	TGTGCCTGGGTCTTCCCTGGCGGTGCCACAGATACGCAGTATTTT
many	TRBJ2-7	TRBD2	TRBV27	CASSGQRGYEQYF	TGTGCCAGCAGCGGACAGCGGGGGTACGAGCAGTACTTC
many	TRBJ2-7	NA	TRBV30	CALGRSSYEQYF	TGTGCCCTAGGGAGGAGCTCCTACGAGCAGTACTTC
NA	TRBJ2-7	NA	TRBV10-3	CAIGEASTPHEQYF	TGTGCCATCGGTGAGGCATCCACCCCCCACGAGCAGTACTTC
many	TRBJ1-5	TRBD1	TRBV7-6	CASSSGQGAGQPQHF	TGTGCCAGCAGCTCGGGACAGGGGGCTGGTCAGCCCCAGCATTTT
NA	TRBJ1-5	NA	TRBV6-4	CASSDHSNQPQHF	TGTGCCAGCAGTGACCATAGCAATCAGCCCCAGCATTTT
NA	TRBJ2-3	NA	TRBV6-1	CASRQTGRDTQYF	TGTGCCAGCAGGCAGACAGGTCGAGATACGCAGTATTTT
many	TRBJ2-7	NA	TRBV7-9	CASSQGPGEQYF	TGTGCCAGCAGCCAAGGACCGGGCGAGCAGTACTTC
NA	TRBJ2-7	TRBD2	TRBV7-9	CASSTSGRLLYEQYF	TGTGCCAGCAGCACTAGCGGGAGATTACTCTACGAGCAGTACTTC
many	TRBJ2-7	NA	TRBV28	CASSSNYVTEYEQYF	TGTGCCAGCAGTTCAAACTACGTGACCGAGTACGAGCAGTACTTC
NA	TRBJ1-2	NA	TRBV29-1	CSVGGGPNYGYTF	TGCAGCGTTGGGGGGGGGCCTAACTATGGCTACACCTTC
many	TRBJ1-5	TRBD1	TRBV4-1	CASSQDLGQGSGNQPQHF	TGCGCCAGCAGCCAAGATCTCGGACAGGGATCAGGCAATCAGCCCCAGCATTTT
few	TRBJ1-1	NA	TRBV6-5	CASSKYTEAFF	TGTGCCAGCAGTAAATATACTGAAGCTTTCTTT
many	TRBJ2-4	NA	TRBV6-6	CASSLGGTAGNIQYF	TGTGCCAGCAGTTTAGGAGGGACCGCGGGAAACATTCAGTACTTC
many	TRBJ2-5	TRBD2	TRBV19	CASSLGYAGEGETQYF	TGTGCCAGTAGTCTGGGGTACGCGGGAGAGGGAGAGACCCAGTACTTC
NA	TRBJ2-2	TRBD2	TRBV7-2	CASSSSLAVAGELLF	TGTGCCAGCAGCTCAAGTCTAGCGGTTGCCGGGGAGCTGCTTTTT
many	TRBJ1-5	NA	TRBV19	CASSIPEPYQPQHF	TGTGCCAGTAGTATACCCGAGCCCTATCAGCCCCAGCATTTT